This T cell receptor beta chain was sequenced in a study of T cells after yellow fever vaccination. Looked up from germline, CDR1 is SGDLS and CDR2 is YYNGEE. The CDR3 length is 15 residues. Trimming shortened V by 1 base and J by 7 bases, and 12 bases separated the two germline ends. TCRdb recomputed calls from the 5' RACE reads with MiXCR, one row per CDR3 protein. The sample holds 450,000 to 550,000 distinct CDR3 sequences; 21% are singletons and the top ten take about a sixth. This clonotype was seen a handful of times. The chain employs TRBV9 and TRBJ1-6; D unresolved. This TCR derives from a man between 18 and 29 years old who received the YFV17D yellow fever vaccine. Source: PBMCs, taken roughly 20 days after the first yellow fever vaccination. The CDR3 protein is CASSVNGLPNSPLHF. The CDR3 bases are TGTGCCAGCAGCGTAAATGGTCTTCCCAATTCACCCCTCCACTTT.